The rows below give T cell receptor beta chains drawn from one sample of a study of OX40 agonist ivuxolimab in advanced cancers. Clones were sequenced by immunoSEQ multiplex PCR, and TCRdb holds only the in-frame ones, with some missing. Found here are fewer than 40,000 clones, around 83% of them singletons; the top ten hold around a quarter. This specimen was CD4+ or CD8+ T cells sorted from blood, taken in a trial of the OX40 agonist ivuxolimab. Receptors originate from an adult with an advanced solid tumor such as melanoma, head and neck, liver or kidney cancer. CDR3s include the opening cysteine and the closing phenylalanine or tryptophan. Fields, in order: J gene, clone size, D gene, V gene, CDR3 DNA, CDR3 protein. D genes are given only for firm matches. Not all rows give a size; the values are once, few, many and, for expanded clones, a class.

TRBJ2-1 few - TRBV7-9 TGTGCCAGCACCCTGTACGGAGTCGATAATGAGCAGTTCTTC CASTLYGVDNEQFF
TRBJ2-5 once - TRBV20-1 TGCAGTGCTAGTGTACAAGAGACCCAGTACTTC CSASVQETQYF
TRBJ1-1 - - TRBV7-2 TGTGCCAGCAGCTCCGGCATGGTGTACACTGAAGCTTTCTTT CASSSGMVYTEAFF
TRBJ1-1 few - TRBV6-5 TGTGCCAGCAGTTACTCGTGGCGGATGAACACTGAAGCTTTCTTT CASSYSWRMNTEAFF
TRBJ1-1 - - TRBV6-7 TGTGCCAGCAGTTACTCCCTGGAGGGGTCAAAGGGGACTGAAGCTTTCTTT CASSYSLEGSKGTEAFF
TRBJ1-2 - TRBD1 TRBV4-1 TGCGCCAGCAGCCTGACAGGGTTCGATGGCTACACCTTC CASSLTGFDGYTF
TRBJ2-4 once TRBD1 TRBV2 TGTGCCAGCAGTTTTGACAGGGGGGGAAACATTCAGTACTTC CASSFDRGGNIQYF
TRBJ2-3 - - TRBV9 TGTGCCAGCGGGAGAGGTGTCGGGGAATCGCAGTATTTT CASGRGVGESQYF
TRBJ1-3 - - TRBV2 TGTGCCAGCAGGGGAATTCCTGGAAACACCATATATTTT CASRGIPGNTIYF
TRBJ2-7 - TRBD1 TRBV7-2 TGTGCCAGCAGCTACCGGACAGGGTCGTACGAGCAGTACTTC CASSYRTGSYEQYF
TRBJ1-4 - TRBD1 TRBV7-9 TGTGCCAGCAGCCCGGGACAGGGTAGAGAAAAACTGTTTTTT CASSPGQGREKLFF
TRBJ1-2 once TRBD1 TRBV2 TGTGCCAGCAGCGAGACAGGGGGCGCGCGGGGCTACACCTTC CASSETGGARGYTF
TRBJ2-1 - - TRBV5-4 TGTGCCAGCAGCTTGGAGACAGGTTATATTGAGCAGTTCTTC CASSLETGYIEQFF
TRBJ2-2 - - TRBV9 TGTGCCAGCAGCGCAGGTGAGAGGCACGGGGAGCTGTTTTTT CASSAGERHGELFF
TRBJ1-5 - TRBD1 TRBV2 TGTGCCAGCAGTAGACAGGGGAGTCAGCCCCAGCATTTT CASSRQGSQPQHF
TRBJ1-5 - - TRBV28 TGTGCCAGCAGGTTGAGGGTCAATCAGCCCCAGCATTTT CASRLRVNQPQHF
TRBJ2-5 - - TRBV5-1 TGCGCCAGCAGTGTTGGGGTTCTCGGTTTTCGGGAGACCCAGTACTTC CASSVGVLGFRETQYF
TRBJ1-2 - - TRBV6-5 TGTGCCAGCGGGCCTGGGACTGGGGGCTATGGCTACACCTTC CASGPGTGGYGYTF
TRBJ1-2 - - TRBV27 TGTGCCAGCAGCCCCGGGGTAGGGGGGAACTATGGCTACACCTTC CASSPGVGGNYGYTF
TRBJ2-7 - - TRBV28 TGTGCCAGCACCTCTAATGTGGGGGCTACCTACGAGCAGTACTTC CASTSNVGATYEQYF
TRBJ2-1 few TRBD2 TRBV4-1 TGCGCCAGCAGCCAAGTTCCTAGCGGGGGGGCCTACAATGAGCAGTTCTTC CASSQVPSGGAYNEQFF
TRBJ2-7 few - TRBV18 TGTGCCAGCTCACCATGGCGTACTTCACCTACGGAGCAGTACTTC CASSPWRTSPTEQYF
TRBJ1-6 - - TRBV12-2 TGTGCAAGTCGCTTTACAGGGGTCGGCCCTTCGGATTCACCCCTCCACTTT CASRFTGVGPSDSPLHF
TRBJ2-7 - TRBD1 TRBV6-1 TGTGCCAGCAGCCGGGACAGGGGGTTTTACGAGCAGTACTTC CASSRDRGFYEQYF
TRBJ1-1 few - TRBV6-6 TGTGCCAGCAAAGGAAACACTGAAGCTTTCTTT CASKGNTEAFF
TRBJ2-1 - TRBD1 TRBV18 TGTGCCAGCTCCCGGGGTCAGGGGGCGCTAGGGCCTGAGCAGTTCTTC CASSRGQGALGPEQFF
TRBJ1-1 - - TRBV18 TGTGCCAGCTCACCTCCCCGGGTTATGAACACTGAAGCTTTCTTT CASSPPRVMNTEAFF
TRBJ2-1 - - TRBV27 TGTGCCAGCAGTGTACAGGAGGGCCCCTACAATGAGCAGTTCTTC CASSVQEGPYNEQFF